This record covers a single TCR beta chain. The sample originates from a study of T cells expressing NK-cell markers. Study in general: Sorted CD3+CD56+NKG2C+, CD3+CD56+NKG2C- and CD3+CD56-NKG2C+ T cells provided the TCR beta repertoires. Among the eight sequenced donors, seven tested HCMV-seropositive and one tested seronegative.

TCRdb reprocessed the 5' RACE reads; each CDR3 protein has one entry and no DNA is given. The sample totals fewer than 400,000 distinct CDR3 sequences. The CDR3 consists of 17 residues. CDR1 KGHSH and CDR2 LQKENI come from the germline V gene. Sequencing was carried out using blood T cells: a sorted CD56 or NKG2C T cell subset, CD4+ or CD8+ T cells, or bulk PBMC T cells (not recorded which). The receptor was isolated from a man between 18 and 69 years old in good health. The chain combines TRBV18 with TRBJ2-2; no DNA is available, so the TRBD1 call from TCRdb remains unchecked. The CDR3 here is CASSPGLVGATTGELFF.